Included here is one T cell receptor beta chain sequence, with context. The antigen remains unidentified. This CDR3 is 15 amino acids long. J lost 4 bases, V lost 2 bases, and 7 bases had no gene match. The germline V gene encodes CDR1 GTSNPN and CDR2 SVGIG (reference sequence). This entry comes from a study of cytomegalovirus exposure and HLA in healthy donors. Notes on the study in general: DRB1 showed the most TCR associations and HLA-C the fewest in a later analysis, as rates varied by HLA locus. Of the V segments, some could not be distinguished, including TRBV6-2 and TRBV6-3, and were excluded. Overall, approximately 150 TCR beta chains were annotated as cytomegalovirus-associated.

The PCR employed 60 Vbeta primers together with 13 Jbeta primers. Sequenced by immunoSEQ multiplex PCR; TCRdb stores in-frame clones only, minus some. In the table there are approximately 150,000 clones, about 77% of which are singletons. This chain links TRBV30 with TRBJ2-1, with TRBD1 matching 8 bases. This receptor was obtained from a man aged 30 to 39 in good health and CMV-seronegative. Specimen: PBMCs. CDR3 nucleotides: TGTGCCTGGAGTATAGGGCAGGGGGCTTACAATGAGCAGTTCTTC. Protein product: CAWSIGQGAYNEQFF.